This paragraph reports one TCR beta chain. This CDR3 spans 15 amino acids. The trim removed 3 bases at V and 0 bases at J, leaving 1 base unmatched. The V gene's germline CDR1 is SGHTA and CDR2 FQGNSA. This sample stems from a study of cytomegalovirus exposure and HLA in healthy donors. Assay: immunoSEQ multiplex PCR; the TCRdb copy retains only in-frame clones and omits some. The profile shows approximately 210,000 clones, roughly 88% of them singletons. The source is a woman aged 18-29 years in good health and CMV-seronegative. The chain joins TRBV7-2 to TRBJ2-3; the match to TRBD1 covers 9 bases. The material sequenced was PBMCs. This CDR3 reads CASSLTGGSTDTQYF. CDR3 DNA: TGTGCCAGCAGCTTGACAGGGGGGAGCACAGATACGCAGTATTTT.